The clone carrying this T cell receptor (beta chain) came up many times. Its antigen is undetermined. This record comes from a study of spatial heterogeneity in lung cancer. Whole-study context: TCR and UMI combinations that were unique each appeared, on average, more than ten times in raw reads.

Carried by each TCR cDNA molecule was a unique molecular identifier. TCRdb recomputed calls from the 5' RACE reads with MiXCR, one row per CDR3 protein. The table includes approximately 44,000 distinct CDR3 sequences, roughly 13% detected once. Study outcomes and limitations: In blood, ubiquitous expanded tumor TCRs appeared more at resection than follow-up.

Time point in this sample: sample taken at primary tumor resection. Whole RNA, which was extracted from tumor, nontumor lung tissue or frozen PBMC, was sequenced without any cell sorting. Per the germline V gene, CDR1 is SGHVS and CDR2 is FQNEAQ. J gave up 1 base and V 5 bases, and 4 bases lay outside the gene matches. The CDR3 extends over 15 amino acids. The rearrangement links TRBV7-8 to TRBJ1-5, with TRBD1 matching 8 bases. Sequencing used PBMCs, obtained at surgery. The TCR sequence derives from a male donor with early-stage non-small cell lung cancer. The CDR3 is CASSPTGVSNQPQHF. In nucleotides, the CDR3 is TGTGCCAGCAGCCCGACAGGGGTGAGCAATCAGCCCCAGCATTTT.